This T cell receptor beta chain was obtained from a study of blood T cell repertoires in COVID-19. Study information: From the United States, Italy and Spain came samples of acute and convalescent COVID-19. T cells, B-cell-depleted T cells, or PBMCs supplied cDNA or gDNA.

Participants spanned ages roughly 18 to 90 years and resided in roughly 22 US areas. The germline gives CDR1 LNHDA, CDR2 SQIVND (reference sequence). The CDR3 covers 13 residues. Trimming removed 4 bases at V and 4 bases at J, with 8 bases between. Under the authors' procedure: The authors estimated nucleated cell counts from reference gene primer amplification. This table comes from immunoSEQ multiplex PCR, and its TCRdb copy is limited to in-frame clones, with some not included. For V, J and clone size, that table is used; D and trimming come from the DNA. Of about 200,000 clones in the sample, about 90% were seen once.

The chain recombines TRBV19 with TRBJ1-3; the D gene is possibly TRBD1 (6 bases). The sequenced sample was PBMCs or T cells enriched from blood (not recorded which). The origin of this receptor is a woman aged 18-35 years who had recovered from COVID-19. For the CDR3, the DNA is TGTGCCAGTAGTAGGACAGTCGGAAACACCATATATTTT. Translation: CASSRTVGNTIYF.